The 25 T cell receptor beta chains presented below share a single source sample, sequenced in a study of blood T cell repertoires in COVID-19 (dated by TCRdb to the early 2020s). The library was made by the immunoSEQ multiplex PCR assay. TCRdb took this table from immuneACCESS and kept in-frame rearrangements with V and J called. Such tables lack part of the clones; where checked against another copy, unresolved V genes explain under half of the gap, and the rest is unexplained. Counted in this sample were 70,000 to 80,000 clones; roughly 80% of them appeared once. Over 9.5% of the sample lies in the top ten. The sample consisted of peripheral blood. The receptors were gathered from a human donor in a cohort sampled during active COVID-19.

V gene TRBV29-1 combines with J gene TRBJ1-2; 8 positions match TRBD1. Per the germline V gene, CDR1 is SQVTM and CDR2 is ANQGSEA. V dropped 4 bases and J dropped 8; count of bases not matched to a gene: 6. This CDR3 spans 12 amino acids. CDR3 DNA: TGCAGCGTTGGGACAGGGTTCGAGGGCTACACCTTC. It is translated as CSVGTGFEGYTF.

This clone showed up just once. The chain uses TRBV19 and TRBJ1-2, with 8 bases fitting TRBD1. The V gene end was trimmed by 8 bases and the J gene end by 4 bases; junction bases not matched to a gene: 9. The CDR3 has 14 amino acids. Per germline, CDR1 LNHDA and CDR2 SQIVND (reference sequence). CDR3 region: CASSTGEGVYGYTF. CDR3 DNA sequence: TGTGCCAGTTCGACAGGGGAAGGGGTCTATGGCTACACCTTC.

The V and J genes are TRBV23-1 and TRBJ1-1; a weak D match, TRBD1 (6 bases). TRBV23-1 is treated as an ORF (open reading frame) with a function not yet certain. The CDR3 spans 15 residues. With 4 bases removed from V and 1 base from J, the gap between germline ends came to 13 bases. In nucleotides, the CDR3 is TGCGCCAGCAGTCTCGGGACATTTGGGAACACTGAAGCTTTCTTT. Translation: CASSLGTFGNTEAFF.

The chain is built from TRBV10-3 and TRBJ1-2; TRBD1 matches at 11 bases. Germline loops: CDR1 ENHRY, CDR2 SYGVKD. The CDR3 is 16 residues long. V was pared by 3 bases and J by 4 bases, with 7 bases of the junction left unmatched. The CDR3, as DNA: TGTGCCATCAGTGAAGGGAGGACAGGGGGCGTCTATGGCTACACCTTC. Its translation is CAISEGRTGGVYGYTF.

The chain has TRBV2 and TRBJ1-1, with D possibly TRBD1 on 6 matching bases. The CDR3 extends over 13 amino acids. Germline assignment: CDR1 SNHLY and CDR2 FYNNEI. V lost 4 bases, J lost 7 bases, and 13 bases lay in between. The CDR3 DNA is TGTGCCAGCAGTGTGTGGACAGAACTTGAAGCTTTCTTT. It codes for CASSVWTELEAFF. Using reference TRBV2 and TRBJ1-1 for the parts outside the CDR3, the full variable domain is EPEVTQTPSHQVTQMGQEVILRCVPISNHLYFYWYRQILGQKVEFLVSFYNNEISEKSEIFDDQFSVERPDGSNFTLKIRSTKLEDSAMYFCASSVWTELEAFFGQGTRLTVV.

The chain recombines TRBV29-1 with TRBJ2-1, with D perhaps matching TRBD1 (5 bases). The CDR3 spans 12 residues. Per germline, CDR1 SQVTM and CDR2 ANQGSEA. CDR3 nucleotide sequence: TGCAGTGCCGGTTCAGGGTACAATGAGCAGTTCTTC. Residues: CSAGSGYNEQFF.

The CDR3 is CASSHGGPGNTIYF. For the CDR3, the DNA is TGTGCCAGCAGCCATGGAGGGCCAGGAAACACCATATATTTT. J is TRBJ1-3 and V is TRBV3-1 (or the pseudogene TRBV3-2); the D is unclear. From germline, CDR1 is LGHDT and CDR2 YNNKEL (reference sequence). The V end lost 3 bases, the J end lost 4 bases, and 10 bases lay between the germline ends. The length of the CDR3 is 14 residues.

The V call is TRBV30, the J call TRBJ1-1; D call uncertain. This CDR3 has 13 residues. Trimming took off 0 bases at V and 5 bases at J, with 10 bases between the two ends. CDR1 and CDR2 (germline): GTSNPN, SVGIG (reference sequence). CDR3 amino acids: CAWSVGRGTEAFF. The DNA of the CDR3 is TGTGCCTGGAGTGTAGGCCGAGGGACTGAAGCTTTCTTT.

The J gene is TRBJ2-4, the V gene TRBV3-1 (or the pseudogene TRBV3-2); 9 bases agree with TRBD2. CDR3 length: 16 residues. Looked up from germline, CDR1 is LGHDT and CDR2 is YNNKEL (reference sequence). V dropped 5 bases and J dropped 7; count of bases not matched to a gene: 12. CDR3 coding DNA: TGTGCCAGCAGCTTCACCTCGCGGGGGGGCCGGAACATTCAGTACTTC. Protein sequence: CASSFTSRGGRNIQYF.

This clone was detected only once. The chain couples TRBV27 to TRBJ2-2; 9 bases match TRBD2. The CDR3 contains 14 residues. CDR1 is MNHEY, CDR2 SMNVEV, per germline (reference sequence). Trimming removed 5 bases from V and 5 bases from J; junction bases left unmatched: 3. This CDR3 reads CASSAGGPTGELFF. The CDR3 region has the DNA TGTGCCAGCAGTGCGGGGGGGCCGACCGGGGAGCTGTTTTTT.

This rearrangement joins TRBV6-5 to TRBJ2-2, with 10 bases aligning to TRBD2. The CDR3 is 15 residues long. Germline CDR1 and CDR2: MNHEY and SVGAGI. Unmatched junction bases numbered 3, after V lost 6 bases and J lost 2 bases. CDR3 sequence (DNA): TGTGCCAGCAGAGGACTAGCGGTTAACACCGGGGAGCTGTTTTTT. Its translation is CASRGLAVNTGELFF.

This clone was seen more than once but under ten times. The chain couples TRBV7-9 to TRBJ1-2; 9 bases are a match to TRBD1. The V segment lost 7 bases and the J segment 0 bases; nucleotides outside the gene matches: 12. Germline V gene data show CDR1 as SEHNR and CDR2 as FQNEAQ (reference sequence). The CDR3 consists of 17 residues. The CDR3 spells CASTASLGTGTNYGYTF. The CDR3 nucleotides read TGTGCCAGCACGGCAAGTCTCGGGACAGGGACTAACTATGGCTACACCTTC.

This clone came up once. This chain uses TRBV19 with TRBJ1-5, with TRBD1 matching over 8 bases. This CDR3 is built from 14 residues. CDR1 is LNHDA, CDR2 SQIVND, per germline (reference sequence). V lost 5 bases, J lost 7 bases, and 7 bases stayed unmatched. In DNA form, the CDR3 reads TGTGCCAGTAGTTCCGGGACAGGTAGACAGCCCCAGCATTTT. It is translated as CASSSGTGRQPQHF.

The chain joins TRBV10-1 to TRBJ2-1, with 12 bases lining up with TRBD2. The length of the CDR3 is 14 residues. The V gene's germline CDR1 is WNHNN and CDR2 SYGVQD (reference sequence). The junction had 11 bases not matched to a gene; V was cut back by 11 bases and J by 9 bases. CDR3 region: CASRRETSGGEQFF. CDR3 DNA: TGCGCCTCCCGGAGGGAGACTAGCGGGGGTGAGCAGTTCTTC.

The chain carries TRBV30 and TRBJ2-7; 8 bases fit TRBD2. The junction had 16 bases not matched to a gene; V was cut back by 0 bases and J by 0 bases. This CDR3 spans 19 amino acids. CDR1 is GTSNPN and CDR2 is SVGIG in the germline V gene (reference sequence). CDR3 residues: CAWSVGRLASGFSSYEQYF. For the CDR3, the DNA is TGTGCCTGGAGTGTAGGCAGGTTGGCTAGCGGGTTTAGCTCCTACGAGCAGTACTTC.

This chain connects TRBV2 to TRBJ1-4, with D maybe TRBD1 (6 bases). The length of the CDR3 is 15 residues. Per germline, CDR1 SNHLY and CDR2 FYNNEI. The V gene lost 3 bases and the J gene lost 1 base, with 9 bases spanning the gap. The CDR3 sequence: CASSDRGQTNEKLFF. CDR3 nucleotide sequence: TGTGCCAGCAGTGACAGGGGACAAACTAATGAAAAACTGTTTTTT.

The chain combines TRBV6-5 with TRBJ2-2; 9 bases match TRBD1. After removal of 7 bases from V and 5 bases from J, the junction contained 5 bases not matched to a gene. Looked up from germline, CDR1 is MNHEY and CDR2 is SVGAGI. The CDR3 spans 14 residues. The CDR3, as DNA: TGTGCCAGCATTTCTGGACAGGGGACCGGGGAGCTGTTTTTT. Encoded protein: CASISGQGTGELFF.

The chain combines TRBV6-6 with TRBJ1-4; D is unclear. V shed 5 bases and J shed 5 bases, with 21 bases lying between them. This CDR3 has 17 residues. Germline V gene data show CDR1 as MNHNY and CDR2 as SVGAGI (reference sequence). This chain's CDR3 is CASSRRGPTGSNEKLFF. The CDR3 DNA is TGTGCCAGCAGTCGCCGGGGTCCTACCGGATCAAATGAAAAACTGTTTTTT.

The chain recombines TRBV5-1 with TRBJ1-1, with D unresolved. The CDR3 consists of 14 residues. Trimming took off 0 bases at V and 7 bases at J, with 13 bases between the two ends. Germline V CDR1 and CDR2: SGHRS, YFSETQ. The CDR3 protein is CASSLEFNGFEAFF. The CDR3 DNA reads TGCGCCAGCAGCTTGGAATTTAACGGTTTTGAAGCTTTCTTT. Complete variable domain (other parts from reference TRBV5-1 and TRBJ1-1): KAGVTQTPRYLIKTRGQQVTLSCSPISGHRSVSWYQQTPGQGLQFLFEYFSETQRNKGNFPGRFSGRQFSNSRSEMNVSTLELGDSALYLCASSLEFNGFEAFFGQGTRLTVV.

CDR3 nucleotides: TGTGCCAGCAGTGACCGGACAGCCTCGGGTCAGCCCCAGCATTTT. Translation gives CASSDRTASGQPQHF. This chain connects TRBV6-1 to TRBJ1-5, with D perhaps TRBD1 (6 bases). Trimming removed 3 bases at V and 6 bases at J, with 15 bases between. Looked up from germline, CDR1 is MNHNS and CDR2 is SASEGT. This CDR3 has 15 residues.

The J gene is TRBJ1-1, the V gene TRBV7-8; D is undetermined. The length of the CDR3 is 13 residues. Per the germline V gene, CDR1 is SGHVS and CDR2 is FQNEAQ. The V gene lost 4 bases and the J gene lost 1 base, with 7 bases spanning the gap. CDR3 sequence: CASSSGKNTEAFF. CDR3 bases: TGTGCCAGCAGCTCGGGGAAGAACACTGAAGCTTTCTTT.

This clone was picked up one time. This chain joins TRBV6-1 and TRBJ1-2; D unclear. Germline CDR1 MNHNS, CDR2 SASEGT. V was pared by 0 bases and J by 6 bases, with 11 bases between. This CDR3 spans 14 amino acids. The CDR3 loop is CASSEAWSGDGYTF. CDR3 nucleotides: TGTGCCAGCAGTGAAGCTTGGTCAGGCGATGGCTACACCTTC.

The gene calls are TRBV19 and TRBJ1-6, with 8 bases matching TRBD1. This CDR3 is 15 amino acids long. Germline CDR1 reads LNHDA; CDR2 reads SQIVND (reference sequence). Trimming removed 4 bases from V and 4 bases from J; junction bases left unmatched: 3. The chain's CDR3 is CASSTGQVYNSPLHF. The DNA of the CDR3 is TGTGCCAGTAGTACGGGACAGGTATATAATTCACCCCTCCACTTT.

The chain employs TRBV15 and TRBJ1-2, with a tentative D call TRBD1 (6 bases). V lost 0 bases and J lost 8, with 19 bases in between. The CDR3 loop spans 16 amino acids. Germline CDR1 LNHNV, CDR2 YYDKDF (reference sequence). In nucleotides, the CDR3 is TGTGCCACCAGCAGAGATTTCGGACGGACAGTTCGAGGCTACACCTTC. Translated: CATSRDFGRTVRGYTF. The whole variable domain, filled in from reference TRBV15 and TRBJ1-2, reads DAMVIQNPRYQVTQFGKPVTLSCSQTLNHNVMYWYQQKSSQAPKLLFHYYDKDFNNEADTPDNFQSRRPNTSFCFLDIRSPGLGDTAMYLCATSRDFGRTVRGYTFGSGTRLTVV.

The chain links TRBV7-2 to TRBJ2-7, with 10 bases fitting TRBD2. Unmatched junction bases numbered 4, after V lost 5 bases and J lost 0 bases. The CDR3 consists of 15 residues. Germline V gene sequence: CDR1 SGHTA, CDR2 FQGNSA. The CDR3 DNA reads TGTGCCAGCAGCGAAAGCGGGAGGGCCTCCTACGAGCAGTACTTC. Translating gives CASSESGRASYEQYF.